This paragraph reports one T cell receptor beta chain. As yet, its antigen is unknown. The data derive from a study of shared clonotypes between healthy human individuals. Study results and limitations: Estimated richness values were generally larger in naive subsets than in memory subsets. Sequencing of the sorted subsets was shown by rarefaction to be incomplete despite large depth. Genetic and exposure-history diversity was limited by the small donor number.

The V gene's germline CDR1 is SEHNR and CDR2 FQNEAQ (reference sequence). Losses at the gene ends were 7 bases for V and 8 bases for J; bases not matched to a gene: 14. The CDR3 is 16 residues long. Positively selected for CCR7, the CD45RO-negative cells used as naive CD8 cells excluded terminally differentiated effector memory CD45RA+ cells. The donors, all of them Caucasian adults, lived in Nashville, Tennessee. Sequencing was performed with immunoSEQ multiplex PCR; in TCRdb, only in-frame clones are kept and a portion is missing. The data contain hundreds of thousands of clones, 90% to 97% of them singletons.

This clonotype was sampled from a man aged 30 to 45 in good health. V is TRBV7-9 and J is TRBJ1-4; 9 nucleotides line up with TRBD1. Sequences were obtained from naive CD8+ T cells sorted from blood. CDR3 bases: TGTGCCAGCACCCCGGGACTGGGGACAGGGAGGGAAAAACTGTTTTTT. Protein: CASTPGLGTGREKLFF.